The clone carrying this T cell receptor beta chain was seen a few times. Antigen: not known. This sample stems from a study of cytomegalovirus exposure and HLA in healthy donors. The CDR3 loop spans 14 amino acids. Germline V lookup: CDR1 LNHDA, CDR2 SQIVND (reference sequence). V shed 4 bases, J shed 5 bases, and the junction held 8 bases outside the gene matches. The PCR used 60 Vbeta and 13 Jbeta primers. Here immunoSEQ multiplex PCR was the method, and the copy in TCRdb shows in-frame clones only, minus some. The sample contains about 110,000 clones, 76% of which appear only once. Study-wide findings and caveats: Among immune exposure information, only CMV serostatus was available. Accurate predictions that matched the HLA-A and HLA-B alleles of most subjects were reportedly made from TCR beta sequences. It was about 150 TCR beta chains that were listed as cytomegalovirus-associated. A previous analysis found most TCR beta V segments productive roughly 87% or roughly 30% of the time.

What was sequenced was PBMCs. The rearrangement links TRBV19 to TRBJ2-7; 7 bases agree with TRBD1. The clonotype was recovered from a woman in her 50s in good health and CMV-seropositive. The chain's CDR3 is CASSTRDRDNEQYF. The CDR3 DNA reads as TGTGCCAGTAGTACGAGAGACAGGGATAACGAGCAGTACTTC.